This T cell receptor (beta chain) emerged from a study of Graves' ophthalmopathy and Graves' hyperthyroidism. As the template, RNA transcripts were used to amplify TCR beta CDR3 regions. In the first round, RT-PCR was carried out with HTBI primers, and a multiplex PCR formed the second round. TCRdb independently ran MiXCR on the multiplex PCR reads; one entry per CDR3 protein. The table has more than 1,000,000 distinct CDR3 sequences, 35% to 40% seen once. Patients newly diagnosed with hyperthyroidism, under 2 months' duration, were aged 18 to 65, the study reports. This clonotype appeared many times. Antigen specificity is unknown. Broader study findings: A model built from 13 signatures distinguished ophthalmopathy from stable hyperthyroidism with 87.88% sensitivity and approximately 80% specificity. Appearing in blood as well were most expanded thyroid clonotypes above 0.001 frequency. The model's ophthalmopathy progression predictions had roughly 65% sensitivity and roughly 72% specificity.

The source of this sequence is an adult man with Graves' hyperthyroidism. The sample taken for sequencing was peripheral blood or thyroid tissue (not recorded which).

The DNA of the CDR3 is TGCGCCAGCAGCTTACGTGTAGGCAGAAAAGAGACCCAGTACTTC. Amino acid sequence: CASSLRVGRKETQYF. V gene TRBV5-1 combines with J gene TRBJ2-5; D uncertain. Trimming took off 2 bases at V and 3 bases at J, with 14 bases between the two ends. The V gene's germline CDR1 is SGHRS and CDR2 YFSETQ. The CDR3 is 15 residues long.